The present entry profiles one T cell receptor (beta chain) with its context. This record belongs to a study of blood T cell repertoires in COVID-19. Overall study: COVID-19 samples collected from the United States, Italy and Spain covered acute and convalescent phases. PBMCs, B-cell-depleted T cells, or T cells provided the cDNA or gDNA that made up the material.

Per germline, CDR1 SGHRS and CDR2 YFSETQ. The V segment lost 1 base and the J segment 4 bases; nucleotides outside the gene matches: 6. There are 16 residues in the CDR3. In the original workflow: Estimated nucleated cell counts came from reference gene primer amplification. TCRdb's copy holds only in-frame clones and misses some; the assay was immunoSEQ multiplex PCR. V and J calls and clone size follow that table, whereas D and trimming were derived from the DNA. The sample contains approximately 430,000 clones, 86% of which appear only once. The receptor's source is a woman in her 30s with active or convalescent COVID-19. V is TRBV5-1 and J is TRBJ2-1, with 9 bases matching TRBD2. The sequencing sample was made of peripheral blood. The CDR3 DNA is TGCGCCAGCAGCTTGTACACTAGCGGGTCGTACAATGAGCAGTTCTTC. This translates into CASSLYTSGSYNEQFF.